The T cell receptor beta chain described here comes from a study of cytomegalovirus exposure and HLA in healthy donors. Across the whole study: Among several hundred genotyped donors, 80% to 90% fell in the Caucasian-associated ancestry cluster. Overall study results and limits: Three CMV-associated chains proved CMV antigen-specific in vitro.

Trimming took off 0 bases at V and 3 bases at J, with 11 bases between the two ends. Germline values: CDR1 MRHNA, CDR2 SNTAGT. The CDR3 is 16 amino acids. About this clone itself: The antigen remains unidentified.

The study ran its PCR with 60 Vbeta and 13 Jbeta primers. Per the original methods: In a later analysis, of approximately 81 million unique beta chains, about 10 million appeared in at least two donors. The table came from immunoSEQ multiplex PCR; TCRdb's copy has only in-frame clones and leaves some out. V, J and clone size derive from that table, while D and trimming were established from the DNA sequence. This sample contains 40,000 or so clones. At the time of sampling, donors were nominally healthy, though unrecorded immune exposures were likely. The sample was PBMCs. The chain employs TRBV6-4 and TRBJ2-2; D not certain. The origin of this receptor is a male donor in good health and CMV-seronegative. This CDR3 is CASSDSERFDTGELFF. The CDR3, as DNA: TGTGCCAGCAGTGACTCAGAGCGATTCGACACCGGGGAGCTGTTTTTT.